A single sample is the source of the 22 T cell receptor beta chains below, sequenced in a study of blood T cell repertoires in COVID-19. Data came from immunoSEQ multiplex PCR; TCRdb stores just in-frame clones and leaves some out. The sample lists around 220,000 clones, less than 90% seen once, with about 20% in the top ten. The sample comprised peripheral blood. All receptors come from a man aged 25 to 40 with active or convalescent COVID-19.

The CDR3 DNA reads TGTGCCAGCAGCCCCACTACTTACTATGGCTACACCTTC. This gives the protein CASSPTTYYGYTF. The chain is built from TRBV6-2 or TRBV6-3 and TRBJ1-2; D is unclear. The germline CDR1 and CDR2 sequences are MNHEY and SVGEGT. This CDR3 comprises 13 residues. Trimming stripped 6 bases from V and 3 bases from J, with 11 bases between.

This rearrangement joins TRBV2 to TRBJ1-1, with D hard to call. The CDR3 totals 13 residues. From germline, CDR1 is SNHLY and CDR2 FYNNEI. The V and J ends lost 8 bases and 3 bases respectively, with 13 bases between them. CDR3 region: CASAVKRDTEAFF. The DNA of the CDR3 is TGTGCCAGCGCTGTAAAACGGGACACTGAAGCTTTCTTT.

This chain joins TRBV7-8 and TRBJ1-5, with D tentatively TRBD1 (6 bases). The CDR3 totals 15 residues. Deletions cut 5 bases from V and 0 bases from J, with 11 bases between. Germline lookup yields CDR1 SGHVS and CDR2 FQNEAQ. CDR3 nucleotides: TGTGCCAGCAGCACCAGGGGTGATAGCAATCAGCCCCAGCATTTT. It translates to CASSTRGDSNQPQHF.

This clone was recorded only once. Here the CDR3 reads CAISLLQGAPYNEQFF. CDR3 sequence (DNA): TGTGCCATCAGCCTACTGCAGGGGGCGCCCTACAATGAGCAGTTCTTC. This chain connects TRBV10-3 to TRBJ2-1, with 8 positions matching TRBD1. The CDR3 runs to 16 residues. With 6 bases clipped from V and 2 bases from J, the junction kept 9 bases outside the gene matches. Germline CDR1 reads ENHRY; CDR2 reads SYGVKD.

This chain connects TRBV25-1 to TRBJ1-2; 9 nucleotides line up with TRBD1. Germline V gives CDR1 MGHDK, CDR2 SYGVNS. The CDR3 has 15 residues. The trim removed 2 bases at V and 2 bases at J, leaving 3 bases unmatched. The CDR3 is CASSEGGQGNYGYTF. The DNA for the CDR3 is TGTGCCAGCAGTGAAGGCGGACAGGGGAACTATGGCTACACCTTC.

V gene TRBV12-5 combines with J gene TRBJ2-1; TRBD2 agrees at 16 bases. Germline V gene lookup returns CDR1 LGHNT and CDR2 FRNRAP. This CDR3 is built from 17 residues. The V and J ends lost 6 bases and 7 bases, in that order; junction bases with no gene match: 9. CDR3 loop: CASGSTGLAGGPNEQFF. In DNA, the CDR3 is TGTGCTAGTGGGTCCACGGGACTAGCGGGAGGGCCAAATGAGCAGTTCTTC.

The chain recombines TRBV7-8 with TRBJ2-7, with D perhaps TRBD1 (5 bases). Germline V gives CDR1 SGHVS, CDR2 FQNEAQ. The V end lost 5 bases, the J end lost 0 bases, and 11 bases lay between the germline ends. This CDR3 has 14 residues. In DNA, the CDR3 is TGTGCCAGCAGCCCTGACAGAATCTCCTACGAGCAGTACTTC. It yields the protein CASSPDRISYEQYF.

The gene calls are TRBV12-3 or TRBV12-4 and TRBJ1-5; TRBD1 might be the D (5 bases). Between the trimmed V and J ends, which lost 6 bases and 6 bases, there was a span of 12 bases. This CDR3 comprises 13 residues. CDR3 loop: CASSPQVRQPQHF. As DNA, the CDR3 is TGTGCCAGCAGCCCACAGGTTCGTCAGCCCCAGCATTTT.

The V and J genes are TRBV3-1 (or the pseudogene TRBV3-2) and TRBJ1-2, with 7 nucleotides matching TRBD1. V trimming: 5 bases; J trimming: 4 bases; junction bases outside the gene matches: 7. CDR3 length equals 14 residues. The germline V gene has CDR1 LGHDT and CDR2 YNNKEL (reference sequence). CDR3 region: CASSTGQPSYGYTF. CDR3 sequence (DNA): TGTGCCAGCAGCACGGGACAGCCAAGCTATGGCTACACCTTC.

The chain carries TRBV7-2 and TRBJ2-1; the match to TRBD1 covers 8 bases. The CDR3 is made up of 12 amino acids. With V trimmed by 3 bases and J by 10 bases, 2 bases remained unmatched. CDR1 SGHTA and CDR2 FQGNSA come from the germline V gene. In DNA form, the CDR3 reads TGTGCCAGCAGCTTGAACAGGGGGGAGCAGTTCTTC. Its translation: CASSLNRGEQFF.

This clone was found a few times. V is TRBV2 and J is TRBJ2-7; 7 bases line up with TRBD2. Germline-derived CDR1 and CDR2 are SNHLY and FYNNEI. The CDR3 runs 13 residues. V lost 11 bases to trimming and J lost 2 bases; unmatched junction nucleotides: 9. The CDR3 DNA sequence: TGTGCCGGAGGGAGCGGGGCCGCCTACGAGCAGTACTTC. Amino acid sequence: CAGGSGAAYEQYF.

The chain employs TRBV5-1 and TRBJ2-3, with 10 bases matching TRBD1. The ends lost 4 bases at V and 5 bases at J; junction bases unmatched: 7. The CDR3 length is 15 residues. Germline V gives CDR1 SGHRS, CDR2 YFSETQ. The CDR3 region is CASSMGQGLVDTQYF. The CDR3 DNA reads TGCGCCAGCAGCATGGGACAGGGGCTAGTAGATACGCAGTATTTT.

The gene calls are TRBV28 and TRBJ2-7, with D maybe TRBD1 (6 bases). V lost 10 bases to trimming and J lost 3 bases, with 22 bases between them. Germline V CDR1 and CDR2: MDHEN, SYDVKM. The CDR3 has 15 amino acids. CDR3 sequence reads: CATTKLTGSLYEQYF. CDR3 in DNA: TGTGCCACCACGAAATTGACAGGATCCCTCTACGAGCAGTACTTC.

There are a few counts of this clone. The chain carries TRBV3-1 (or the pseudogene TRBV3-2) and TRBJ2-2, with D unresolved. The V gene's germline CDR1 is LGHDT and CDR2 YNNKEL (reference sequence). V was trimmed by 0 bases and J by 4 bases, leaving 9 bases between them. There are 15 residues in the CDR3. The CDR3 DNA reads TGTGCCAGCAGCCAAGATCGAGAGAGCACCGGGGAGCTGTTTTTT. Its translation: CASSQDRESTGELFF.

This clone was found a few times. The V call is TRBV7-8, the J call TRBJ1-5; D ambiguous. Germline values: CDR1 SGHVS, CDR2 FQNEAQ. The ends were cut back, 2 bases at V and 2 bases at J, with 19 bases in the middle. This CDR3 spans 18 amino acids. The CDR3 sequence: CASSLQSWALEGNQPQHF. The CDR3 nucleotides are TGTGCCAGCAGCTTACAATCGTGGGCTTTGGAAGGCAATCAGCCCCAGCATTTT.

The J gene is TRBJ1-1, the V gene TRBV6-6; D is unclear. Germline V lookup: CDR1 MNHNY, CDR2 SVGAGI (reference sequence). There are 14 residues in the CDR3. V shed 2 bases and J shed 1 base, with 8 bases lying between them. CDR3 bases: TGTGCCAGCAGTTACGTCAGCGAGAACACTGAAGCTTTCTTT. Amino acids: CASSYVSENTEAFF.

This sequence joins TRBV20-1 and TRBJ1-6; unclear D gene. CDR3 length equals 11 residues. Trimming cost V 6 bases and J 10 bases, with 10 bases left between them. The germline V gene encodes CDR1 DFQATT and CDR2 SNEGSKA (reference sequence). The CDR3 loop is CSALAGSPLHF. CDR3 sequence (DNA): TGCAGTGCCCTAGCGGGATCACCCCTCCACTTT.

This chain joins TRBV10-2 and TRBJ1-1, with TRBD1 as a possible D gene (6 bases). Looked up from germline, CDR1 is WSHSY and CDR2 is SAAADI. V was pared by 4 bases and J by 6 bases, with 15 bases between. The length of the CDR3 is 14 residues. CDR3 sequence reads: CASSGWTEASEAFF. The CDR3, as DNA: TGCGCCAGCAGTGGCTGGACAGAGGCCTCTGAAGCTTTCTTT.

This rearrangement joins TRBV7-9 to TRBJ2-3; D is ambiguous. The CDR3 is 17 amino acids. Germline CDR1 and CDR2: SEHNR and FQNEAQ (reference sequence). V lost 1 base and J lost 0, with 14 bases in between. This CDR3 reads CASSLELSIRSTDTQYF. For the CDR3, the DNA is TGTGCCAGCAGCTTAGAACTCTCCATCCGTAGCACAGATACGCAGTATTTT.

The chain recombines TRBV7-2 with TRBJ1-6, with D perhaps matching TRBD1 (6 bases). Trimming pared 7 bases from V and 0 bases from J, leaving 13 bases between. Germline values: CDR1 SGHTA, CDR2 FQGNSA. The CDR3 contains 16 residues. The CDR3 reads CASTRADSSYNSPLHF. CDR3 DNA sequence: TGTGCCAGCACTAGAGCGGACAGCTCCTATAATTCACCCCTCCACTTT.

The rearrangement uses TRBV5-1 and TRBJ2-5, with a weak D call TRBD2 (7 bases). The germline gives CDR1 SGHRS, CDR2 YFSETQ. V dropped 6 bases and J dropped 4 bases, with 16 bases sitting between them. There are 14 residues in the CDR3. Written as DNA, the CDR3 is TGCGCCAGCACCCCCGGGGGGCTCCGAGAGACCCAGTACTTC. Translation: CASTPGGLRETQYF.

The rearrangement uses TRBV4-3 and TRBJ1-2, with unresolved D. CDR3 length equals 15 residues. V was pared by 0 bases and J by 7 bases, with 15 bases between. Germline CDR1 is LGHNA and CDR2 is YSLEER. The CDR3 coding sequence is TGCGCCAGCAGCCAAGAGGGAGCCGGAGAGCGTGGCTACACCTTC. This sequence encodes CASSQEGAGERGYTF.